The rows below give T cell receptor beta chains drawn from one sample of a study of T-cell memory formation after mild COVID-19. TCRdb recomputed calls from the 5' RACE reads with MiXCR, one row per CDR3 protein. Of hundreds of thousands of distinct CDR3 sequences listed, about a fifth were seen once; the top ten hold about 8.7%. The specimen sequenced was PBMCs or a T cell subset sorted from them (not recorded which). The source is an adult woman who had mild COVID-19 (a few samples of this study predate the infection). Cell type and time point are not known. Both conserved end residues are part of each CDR3. The D gene is left open where the match is weak. The size of a clone is reported for some rows only, either as once, few or many, or as a class for expanded clones.

v_gene: TRBV2
j_gene: TRBJ2-1
d_gene: TRBD2
abundance: few
CDR3nt: TGTGCCACCCCTCCAGCGGGAAGATACAATGAGCAGTTCTTC
CDR3aa: CATPPAGRYNEQFF

v_gene: TRBV20-1
j_gene: TRBJ1-1
d_gene: NA
abundance: few
CDR3nt: TGCAGTGCCCTTCGAGGGGCGGGAACTGAAGCTTTCTTT
CDR3aa: CSALRGAGTEAFF

v_gene: TRBV6-5
j_gene: TRBJ1-1
d_gene: NA
abundance: few
CDR3nt: TGTGCCAGCAGTTACCCAGGGGCAAACACTGAAGCTTTCTTT
CDR3aa: CASSYPGANTEAFF

v_gene: TRBV14
j_gene: TRBJ2-3
d_gene: NA
abundance: many
CDR3nt: TGTGCCAGCAGCCACTGGGGGATCGGCACAGATACGCAGTATTTT
CDR3aa: CASSHWGIGTDTQYF

v_gene: TRBV15
j_gene: TRBJ2-6
d_gene: NA
abundance: many
CDR3nt: TGTGCCACCAGCAGAGATGGATTCTCTGGGGCCAACGTCCTGACTTTC
CDR3aa: CATSRDGFSGANVLTF

v_gene: TRBV29-1
j_gene: TRBJ1-2
d_gene: NA
abundance: few
CDR3nt: TGCAGCGTTGAAGTCAGTAGGGAGAACTATGGCTACACCTTC
CDR3aa: CSVEVSRENYGYTF

v_gene: TRBV6-4
j_gene: TRBJ2-1
d_gene: TRBD2
abundance: few
CDR3nt: TGTGCCAGCACTTCGGGACTAGCGGGATTAAATAATGAGCAGTTCTTC
CDR3aa: CASTSGLAGLNNEQFF

v_gene: TRBV5-1
j_gene: TRBJ2-1
d_gene: TRBD2
abundance: many
CDR3nt: TGCGCCAGCAGCCGACTAGCGGGGTCCTACAATGAGCAGTTCTTC
CDR3aa: CASSRLAGSYNEQFF

v_gene: TRBV10-2
j_gene: TRBJ2-7
d_gene: NA
abundance: NA
CDR3nt: TGCGTCAGCAGTGAGACTAAGTTGTACGAGCAGTACTTC
CDR3aa: CVSSETKLYEQYF

v_gene: TRBV5-1
j_gene: TRBJ2-3
d_gene: NA
abundance: few
CDR3nt: TGCGCCAGCAGCTTGCGGAGGGGACTTAGCGGAAGAGGGACGGATACGCAGTATTTT
CDR3aa: CASSLRRGLSGRGTDTQYF

v_gene: TRBV7-2
j_gene: TRBJ1-2
d_gene: NA
abundance: NA
CDR3nt: TGTGCCAGCAGCTTAGCTACCAACTATGGCTACACCTTC
CDR3aa: CASSLATNYGYTF

v_gene: TRBV4-2
j_gene: TRBJ2-7
d_gene: TRBD1
abundance: few
CDR3nt: TGTGCCAGCAGCCAAGATTTGGGACAGCTGCTCTCCTACGAGCAGTACTTC
CDR3aa: CASSQDLGQLLSYEQYF

v_gene: TRBV4-1
j_gene: TRBJ1-4
d_gene: TRBD1
abundance: few
CDR3nt: TGCGCCAGCAGCCACCAGGGGGCGGTCGTGGAAAAACTGTTTTTT
CDR3aa: CASSHQGAVVEKLFF

v_gene: TRBV5-4
j_gene: TRBJ2-1
d_gene: NA
abundance: NA
CDR3nt: TGTGCCAGCAGCACTCCCGGGAGACTGGTGAATGAGCAGTTCTTC
CDR3aa: CASSTPGRLVNEQFF

v_gene: TRBV7-6
j_gene: TRBJ2-3
d_gene: NA
abundance: NA
CDR3nt: TGTGCCAGCAGCTTAAATCACATGGATACGCAGTATTTT
CDR3aa: CASSLNHMDTQYF

v_gene: TRBV12-3/TRBV12-4
j_gene: TRBJ2-7
d_gene: TRBD2
abundance: many
CDR3nt: TGTGCCAGCAGTTTTAAACGGGGGGGCGAGCAGTACTTC
CDR3aa: CASSFKRGGEQYF

v_gene: TRBV4-2
j_gene: TRBJ2-3
d_gene: NA
abundance: NA
CDR3nt: TGTGCCAGCAGCCAAGATGAGCGGGGCACAGATACGCAGTATTTT
CDR3aa: CASSQDERGTDTQYF

v_gene: TRBV6-2/TRBV6-3
j_gene: TRBJ2-7
d_gene: TRBD2
abundance: NA
CDR3nt: TGTGCCAGCACTCCTAGCGGGAGAATTTCCTACGAGCAGTACTTC
CDR3aa: CASTPSGRISYEQYF

v_gene: TRBV5-1
j_gene: TRBJ2-5
d_gene: NA
abundance: few
CDR3nt: TGCGCCAGCAGAGAGGGGGTTCTTCAAGAGACCCAGTACTTC
CDR3aa: CASREGVLQETQYF

v_gene: TRBV3-1
j_gene: TRBJ1-2
d_gene: NA
abundance: few
CDR3nt: TGTGCCAGCAGGTCATACTATGGCTACACCTTC
CDR3aa: CASRSYYGYTF

v_gene: TRBV7-3
j_gene: TRBJ2-1
d_gene: NA
abundance: few
CDR3nt: TGTGCCAGCAGCTTAACTCCTGACAATGAGCAGTTCTTC
CDR3aa: CASSLTPDNEQFF

v_gene: TRBV7-9
j_gene: TRBJ1-2
d_gene: NA
abundance: NA
CDR3nt: TGTGCCAGCAGCTCCAAGGCAGCTAACTATGGCTACACCTTC
CDR3aa: CASSSKAANYGYTF

v_gene: TRBV18
j_gene: TRBJ2-1
d_gene: NA
abundance: few
CDR3nt: TGTGCCAGCTCACTTCTACCCAACAATGAGCAGTTCTTC
CDR3aa: CASSLLPNNEQFF

v_gene: TRBV5-1
j_gene: TRBJ2-4
d_gene: NA
abundance: NA
CDR3nt: TGCGCCAGCAGCTTGAACCGATACCAGAGCCTAAACAAAAACATTCAGTACTTC
CDR3aa: CASSLNRYQSLNKNIQYF

v_gene: TRBV9
j_gene: TRBJ2-7
d_gene: NA
abundance: few
CDR3nt: TGTGCCAGCAGCGTGGCCTTTACAGGGACCCACGAGCAGTACTTC
CDR3aa: CASSVAFTGTHEQYF

v_gene: TRBV12-3/TRBV12-4
j_gene: TRBJ2-7
d_gene: NA
abundance: NA
CDR3nt: TGTGCCAGCAGTTTATATCAGAGCTACGAGCAGTACTTC
CDR3aa: CASSLYQSYEQYF

v_gene: TRBV7-6
j_gene: TRBJ2-1
d_gene: TRBD1
abundance: NA
CDR3nt: TGTGCCAGCAGCCTCACATCGGACAGGGGGTATGGGAATGAGCAGTTCTTC
CDR3aa: CASSLTSDRGYGNEQFF

v_gene: TRBV27
j_gene: TRBJ1-6
d_gene: NA
abundance: few
CDR3nt: TGTGCCAGCAGTTTGGGCCCCGGGTCCCTCCACTTT
CDR3aa: CASSLGPGSLHF